This entry lists 24 T cell receptor beta chains sequenced from one sample in a study of cytomegalovirus exposure and HLA in healthy donors. The PCR contained 60 Vbeta and 13 Jbeta primers. The repertoire was sequenced with immunoSEQ multiplex PCR; TCRdb's copy has only in-frame clones and lacks some. The table shows around 170,000 clones, with over 70% occurring only once. Sequenced material: PBMCs. These receptors originate from a man aged 35 to 55 in good health and CMV-seronegative.

The rearrangement links TRBV5-1 to TRBJ2-3; 8 bases match TRBD1. V trimming: 6 bases; J trimming: 0 bases; junction bases outside the gene matches: 15. CDR3 length: 18 residues. The germline CDR1 and CDR2 sequences are SGHRS and YFSETQ. DNA for the CDR3: TGCGCCAGCACTCAGGGGGCGAGGGCGGGCGCGAGCACAGATACGCAGTATTTT. Amino acid sequence: CASTQGARAGASTDTQYF.

The chain combines TRBV6-5 with TRBJ2-5; D gene unclear. The germline V gene has CDR1 MNHEY and CDR2 SVGAGI. The CDR3 spans 13 residues. V was pared by 0 bases and J by 14 bases, with 16 bases between. As DNA, the CDR3 is TGTGCCAGCAGTTACTCGACATCTGGATCCTCCTACTTC. Protein sequence: CASSYSTSGSSYF.

This clone was seen more than once but under ten times. V and J are TRBV10-3 and TRBJ2-5; 15 bases agree with TRBD2. The CDR3 covers 17 residues. Germline CDR1 and CDR2: ENHRY and SYGVKD. Trimming took 2 bases from V and 7 from J; bases not matched to a gene: 8. DNA for the CDR3: TGTGCCATCAGTGAGCCAGGACTAGCGGGAGGGCCTGGGACCCAGTACTTC. As protein: CAISEPGLAGGPGTQYF.

V usage is TRBV19 and J usage is TRBJ2-2; D may be TRBD1 (6 bases). Per germline, CDR1 LNHDA and CDR2 SQIVND (reference sequence). Trimming pared 8 bases from V and 0 bases from J, leaving 10 bases between. CDR3 length: 14 residues. The CDR3 region has the DNA TGTGCCAGTGCTGGGACATCGAACACCGGGGAGCTGTTTTTT. It yields the protein CASAGTSNTGELFF. The full variable domain, in which reference TRBV19 and TRBJ2-2 provide the parts outside the CDR3, is DGGITQSPKYLFRKEGQNVTLSCEQNLNHDAMYWYRQDPGQGLRLIYYSQIVNDFQKGDIAEGYSVSREKKESFPLTVTSAQKNPTAFYLCASAGTSNTGELFFGEGSRLTVL.

As regards this clone: The CDR3 does not end in the conserved phenylalanine or tryptophan, so this is likely a read error. It is unclear where the CDR3 begins or ends on the DNA, so no DNA is shown, and the CDR3 is as TCRdb lists it. The chain joins TRBV7-3 to TRBJ2-7; the table's D call TRBD2 went unverified against the DNA. CDR1 is SGHTA, CDR2 FQGTGA, per germline. The CDR3 extends over 14 residues, inclusive of both ends. The CDR3 sequence is CASSPNLDESGSVL.

This clone was counted a few times. V and J are TRBV12-2 and TRBJ2-5; the tabulated D call, TRBD1, remains unverified against the DNA. TRBV12-2 is shown as a pseudogene. The CDR3 totals 14 residues. CDR3 protein: CASRLGDKEETQYF. In nucleotides, the CDR3 is TGTGCAAGTCGCTTAGGGGACAAAGAAGAGACCCAGTACTTC.

The V call is TRBV2, the J call TRBJ1-6; D may be TRBD1 (6 bases). Trimming pared 8 bases from V and 6 bases from J, leaving 20 bases between. This CDR3 has 16 amino acids. Germline V gene lookup returns CDR1 SNHLY and CDR2 FYNNEI. The CDR3 nucleotides are TGTGCCAGCCAAGACCGACAGGCCAGGAGTAATTCACCCCTCCACTTT. Amino acids: CASQDRQARSNSPLHF.

The rearrangement joins TRBV7-9 to TRBJ2-3, with TRBD2 identical over 9 bases. The CDR3 extends over 12 amino acids. Looked up from germline, CDR1 is SEHNR and CDR2 is FQNEAQ (reference sequence). V dropped 3 bases and J dropped 11; count of bases not matched to a gene: 3. CDR3: CASSFLSGGQYF. The CDR3 nucleotides read TGTGCCAGCAGCTTTCTTAGCGGGGGGCAGTATTTT.

The chain joins TRBV4-3 to TRBJ1-5; a possible D gene is TRBD1 (5 bases). Trimming cost V 0 bases and J 6 bases, with 12 bases left between them. Germline V CDR1 and CDR2: LGHNA, YSLEER. CDR3 length: 15 amino acids. CDR3 DNA: TGCGCCAGCAGCCAAGAAGGCAGGGTGAGTCAGCCCCAGCATTTT. Amino acids: CASSQEGRVSQPQHF.

A few counts support this clone. This chain links TRBV13 with TRBJ2-3, with unresolved D. Germline CDR1 and CDR2: PRHDT and FYEKMQ (reference sequence). This CDR3 is built from 12 residues. The germline V and J ends were trimmed by 4 bases and 5 bases, with 7 bases remaining between them. The CDR3 nucleotides are TGTGCCAGCAGCTGGGCCCTAGATACGCAGTATTTT. Translation gives CASSWALDTQYF. Full variable domain (remainder filled in from reference TRBV13 and TRBJ2-3): AAGVIQSPRHLIKEKRETATLKCYPIPRHDTVYWYQQGPGQDPQFLISFYEKMQSDKGSIPDRFSAQQFSDYHSELNMSSLELGDSALYFCASSWALDTQYFGPGTRLTVL.

The chain joins TRBV4-2 to TRBJ2-3; 8 bases match TRBD2. Per the germline V gene, CDR1 is LGHNA and CDR2 is YNFKEQ. The junction had 11 bases not matched to a gene; V was cut back by 0 bases and J by 3 bases. This CDR3 contains 18 residues. DNA for the CDR3: TGTGCCAGCAGCCAAGAGGGGGGAGCGGGAGATTTGACAGATACGCAGTATTTT. Its translation is CASSQEGGAGDLTDTQYF.

V usage is TRBV6-5 and J usage is TRBJ2-7; perhaps TRBD2 as D (6 bases). CDR3 length: 13 residues. Between the trimmed V and J ends, which lost 6 bases and 3 bases, there was a span of 12 bases. In germline, CDR1 is MNHEY, CDR2 SVGAGI. The CDR3 nucleotides read TGTGCCAGCAGGGACGGGGGAAACTACGAGCAGTACTTC. Protein sequence: CASRDGGNYEQYF.

The chain joins TRBV6-5 to TRBJ2-1, with D possibly TRBD2 on 6 matching bases. Per germline, CDR1 MNHEY and CDR2 SVGAGI. Between the trimmed V and J ends, which lost 4 bases and 7 bases, there was a span of 8 bases. The length of the CDR3 is 12 residues. CDR3 sequence: CASSSLANEQFF. For the CDR3, the DNA is TGTGCCAGCAGTTCACTAGCTAATGAGCAGTTCTTC.

V is TRBV4-1 and J is TRBJ2-1; 10 nucleotides agree with TRBD2. Germline V gives CDR1 MGHRA, CDR2 YSYEKL. This CDR3 has 17 amino acids. The J segment lost 1 base and the V segment lost 5 bases, leaving 8 bases of the junction unmatched. DNA of the CDR3: TGCGCCAGCAGCTACAGCTCTAGCGGGAGTTCCTACAATGAGCAGTTCTTC. Translating it yields CASSYSSSGSSYNEQFF.

This clone has a single count. J is TRBJ2-2 and V is TRBV4-3; TRBD2 aligns across 10 bases. The CDR3 runs to 19 residues. CDR1 and CDR2 (germline): LGHNA, YSLEER. V lost 0 bases to trimming and J lost 4 bases; unmatched junction nucleotides: 11. The CDR3 DNA sequence: TGCGCCAGCAGCCAAGATGGAGTCGGAGTAGCGGGGGGCACCGGGGAGCTGTTTTTT. As protein: CASSQDGVGVAGGTGELFF.

The rearrangement links TRBV14 to TRBJ2-5; TRBD1 matches at 8 bases. The junction had 8 bases not matched to a gene; V was cut back by 4 bases and J by 4 bases. This CDR3 contains 15 residues. Germline V gene sequence: CDR1 SGHDN, CDR2 FVKESK. The CDR3 here is CASSLRQGFRETQYF. The CDR3 coding sequence is TGTGCCAGCAGCCTACGACAGGGGTTTCGAGAGACCCAGTACTTC.

The chain recombines TRBV4-1 with TRBJ2-2, with 11 bases matching TRBD2. Germline V gene lookup returns CDR1 MGHRA and CDR2 YSYEKL. With V trimmed by 3 bases and J by 2 bases, 5 bases remained unmatched. The CDR3 runs to 17 residues. CDR3 DNA: TGCGCCAGCAGCCAGGGGACTAGCGGTATTAACACCGGGGAGCTGTTTTTT. Protein: CASSQGTSGINTGELFF.

This rearrangement joins TRBV27 to TRBJ2-7; 7 positions agree with TRBD1. The V and J ends lost 8 bases and 2 bases, in that order; junction bases with no gene match: 9. The germline CDR1 and CDR2 sequences are MNHEY and SMNVEV (reference sequence). The CDR3 loop spans 14 amino acids. CDR3: CASSLRGQPYEQYF. CDR3 bases: TGTGCCAGCTCACTTCGGGGACAGCCCTACGAGCAGTACTTC.

V usage is TRBV7-9 and J usage is TRBJ2-1, with unresolved D. CDR3 length equals 12 residues. V was pared by 5 bases and J by 8 bases, with 10 bases between. Germline V gene data show CDR1 as SEHNR and CDR2 as FQNEAQ (reference sequence). CDR3 in DNA: TGTGCCAGCAGCCCCCTCTTCGATGAGCAGTTCTTC. It encodes CASSPLFDEQFF. The whole variable domain, filled in from reference TRBV7-9 and TRBJ2-1, reads DTGVSQNPRHKITKRGQNVTFRCDPISEHNRLYWYRQTLGQGPEFLTYFQNEAQLEKSRLLSDRFSAERPKGSFSTLEIQRTEQGDSAMYLCASSPLFDEQFFGPGTRLTVL.

The chain is built from TRBV12-5 and TRBJ2-5; a weak D match, TRBD2 (6 bases). The germline CDR1 and CDR2 sequences are LGHNT and FRNRAP. The V gene lost 1 base and the J gene lost 2 bases, with 14 bases spanning the gap. CDR3 length: 16 amino acids. The DNA of the CDR3 is TGTGCTAGTGGTTTGGGCGGGACGAGGGTGCAAGAGACCCAGTACTTC. This encodes CASGLGGTRVQETQYF.

CDR3 sequence reads: CASSPTPGTYEQYF. CDR3 nucleotides: TGTGCCAGCAGCCCGACGCCAGGAACCTACGAGCAGTACTTC. This chain links TRBV14 with TRBJ2-7, with D hard to call. CDR1 is SGHDN, CDR2 FVKESK, per germline. This CDR3 contains 14 residues. V was cut by 4 bases and J by 2 bases, with 12 bases left in between.

V and J are TRBV6-5 and TRBJ1-2, with D unresolved. Germline assignment: CDR1 MNHEY and CDR2 SVGAGI. With 0 bases removed from V and 3 bases from J, the gap between germline ends came to 8 bases. The CDR3 sequence is 14 residues long. The CDR3 region is CASSYSPRDYGYTF. The CDR3 DNA sequence: TGTGCCAGCAGTTACTCGCCGAGAGACTATGGCTACACCTTC.

V gene TRBV7-2 combines with J gene TRBJ2-3; D possibly corresponds to TRBD2 (6 bases). The germline V and J ends were trimmed by 5 bases and 2 bases, with 11 bases remaining between them. The CDR3 has 14 residues. Germline lookup yields CDR1 SGHTA and CDR2 FQGNSA. The CDR3 reads CASSPTGVTDTQYF. CDR3 sequence (DNA): TGTGCCAGCAGCCCAACGGGGGTCACAGATACGCAGTATTTT.

The chain has TRBV6-5 and TRBJ2-3, with 11 bases identical to TRBD2. V was pared by 0 bases and J by 6 bases, with 5 bases of the junction left unmatched. The germline gives CDR1 MNHEY, CDR2 SVGAGI. The CDR3 sequence is 16 residues long. The CDR3: CASSYSWTSGRDTQYF. The CDR3 region has the DNA TGTGCCAGCAGTTACTCGTGGACTAGCGGGCGCGATACGCAGTATTTT.